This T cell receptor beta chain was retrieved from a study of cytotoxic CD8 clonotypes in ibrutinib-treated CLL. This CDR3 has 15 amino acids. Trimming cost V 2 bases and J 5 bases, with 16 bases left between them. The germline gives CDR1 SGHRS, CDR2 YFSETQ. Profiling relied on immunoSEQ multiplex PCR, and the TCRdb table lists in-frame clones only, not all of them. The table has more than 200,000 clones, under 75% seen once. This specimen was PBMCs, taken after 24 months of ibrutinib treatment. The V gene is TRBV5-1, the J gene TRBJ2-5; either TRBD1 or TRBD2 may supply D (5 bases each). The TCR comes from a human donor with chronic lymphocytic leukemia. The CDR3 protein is CASSLGTAVGETQYF. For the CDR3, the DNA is TGCGCCAGCAGCTTAGGGACCGCGGTTGGCGAGACCCAGTACTTC.